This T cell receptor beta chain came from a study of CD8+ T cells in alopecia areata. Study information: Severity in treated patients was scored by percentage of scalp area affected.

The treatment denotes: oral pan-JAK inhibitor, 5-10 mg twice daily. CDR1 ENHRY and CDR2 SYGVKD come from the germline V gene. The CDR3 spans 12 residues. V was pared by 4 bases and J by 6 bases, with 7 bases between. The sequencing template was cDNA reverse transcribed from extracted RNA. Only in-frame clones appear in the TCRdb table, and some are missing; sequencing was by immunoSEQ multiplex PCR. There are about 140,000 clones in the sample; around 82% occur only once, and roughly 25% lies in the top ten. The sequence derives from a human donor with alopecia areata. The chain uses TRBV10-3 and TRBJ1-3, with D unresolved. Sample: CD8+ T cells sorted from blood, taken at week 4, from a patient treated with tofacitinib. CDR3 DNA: TGTGCCATCAGTGGAGATTTAAACACCATATATTTT. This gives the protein CAISGDLNTIYF.